This T cell receptor (beta chain) was identified during a study of blood T cell repertoires in COVID-19. From germline, CDR1 is GTSNPN and CDR2 SVGIG (reference sequence). CDR3 length: 14 amino acids. The V gene end was trimmed by 0 bases and the J gene end by 6 bases; junction bases not matched to a gene: 4. Generated by immunoSEQ multiplex PCR, the TCRdb table keeps only in-frame clones and is missing some. The repertoire holds about 160,000 clones, with 82% as singletons. Sequenced: peripheral blood. J is TRBJ2-2 and V is TRBV30; the match to TRBD2 covers 7 bases. The TCR originated in a human donor with acute or convalescent COVID-19. The donor label of this sample is uncertain. DNA for the CDR3: TGTGCCTGGAGTGTGGGACTAAGTGCCGGGGAGCTGTTTTTT. Translation gives CAWSVGLSAGELFF.